Sequencing of this TCR beta chain was carried out in a study of blood T cell repertoires in COVID-19. Whole-study context: Both acute and convalescent COVID-19 samples were obtained from the United States, Italy and Spain.

Generated by immunoSEQ multiplex PCR, the TCRdb table keeps only in-frame clones and is missing some. Among about 71,000 clones listed, approximately 86% were seen once. This receptor was obtained from a man aged 50 to 60 with active COVID-19. The sequencing input was peripheral blood.

CDR3 in DNA: TGTGCCAGCAGTGTATACGGGGGGAACACTGAAGCTTTCTTT. This sequence encodes CASSVYGGNTEAFF. The chain uses TRBV2 and TRBJ1-1; D might be TRBD1 (5 bases). CDR3 size: 14 residues. CDR1 SNHLY and CDR2 FYNNEI come from the germline V gene. Trimming took 4 bases from V and 1 from J, leaving 10 bases between them.